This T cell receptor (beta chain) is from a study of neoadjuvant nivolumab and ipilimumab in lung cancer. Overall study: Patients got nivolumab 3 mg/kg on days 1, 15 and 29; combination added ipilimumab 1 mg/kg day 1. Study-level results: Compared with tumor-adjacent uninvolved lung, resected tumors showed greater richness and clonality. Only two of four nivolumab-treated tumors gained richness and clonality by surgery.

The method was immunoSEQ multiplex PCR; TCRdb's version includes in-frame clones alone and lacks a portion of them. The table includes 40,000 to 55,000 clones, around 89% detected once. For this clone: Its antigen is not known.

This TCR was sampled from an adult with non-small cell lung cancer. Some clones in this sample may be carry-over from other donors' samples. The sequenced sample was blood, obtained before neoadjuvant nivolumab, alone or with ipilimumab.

The CDR3 nucleotides are TGTGCCAGCAGTGGGGAGGCTAATGAAAAACTGTTTTTT. This encodes CASSGEANEKLFF. V usage is TRBV2 and J usage is TRBJ1-4; D is uncertain. CDR3 length: 13 amino acids. V dropped 4 bases and J dropped 3 bases, with 6 bases sitting between them. Germline V gene sequence: CDR1 SNHLY, CDR2 FYNNEI.